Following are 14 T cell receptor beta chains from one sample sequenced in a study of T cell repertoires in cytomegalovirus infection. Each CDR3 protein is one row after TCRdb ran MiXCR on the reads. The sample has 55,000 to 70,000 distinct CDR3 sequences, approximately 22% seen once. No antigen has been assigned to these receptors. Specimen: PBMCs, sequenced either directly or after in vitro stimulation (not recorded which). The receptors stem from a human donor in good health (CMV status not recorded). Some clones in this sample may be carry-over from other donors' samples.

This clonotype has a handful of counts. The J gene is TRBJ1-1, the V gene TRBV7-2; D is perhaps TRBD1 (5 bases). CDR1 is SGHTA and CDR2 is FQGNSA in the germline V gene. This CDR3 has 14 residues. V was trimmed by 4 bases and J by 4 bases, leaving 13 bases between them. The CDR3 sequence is CASSSGQRGTEAFF. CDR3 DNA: TGTGCCAGCAGCTCAGGGCAGAGGGGCACTGAAGCTTTCTTT.

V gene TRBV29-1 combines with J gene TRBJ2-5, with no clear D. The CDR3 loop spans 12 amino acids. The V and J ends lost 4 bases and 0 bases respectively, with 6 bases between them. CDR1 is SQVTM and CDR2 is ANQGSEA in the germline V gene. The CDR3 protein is CSVGTDQETQYF. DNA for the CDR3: TGCAGCGTTGGTACAGACCAAGAGACCCAGTACTTC.

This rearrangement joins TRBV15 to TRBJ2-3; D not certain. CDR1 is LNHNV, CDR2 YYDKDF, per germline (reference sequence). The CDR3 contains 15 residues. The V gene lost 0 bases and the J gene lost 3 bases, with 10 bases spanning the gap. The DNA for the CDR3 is TGTGCCACCAGCAGAGATCTTGAGGAAACAGATACGCAGTATTTT. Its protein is CATSRDLEETDTQYF.

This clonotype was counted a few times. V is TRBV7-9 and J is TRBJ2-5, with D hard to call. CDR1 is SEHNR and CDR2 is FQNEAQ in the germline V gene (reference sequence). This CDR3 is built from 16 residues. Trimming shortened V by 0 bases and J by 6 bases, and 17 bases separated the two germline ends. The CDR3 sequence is CASSLAPQDLKKTQYF. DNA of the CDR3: TGTGCCAGCAGCTTAGCCCCCCAGGACCTCAAGAAGACCCAGTACTTC.

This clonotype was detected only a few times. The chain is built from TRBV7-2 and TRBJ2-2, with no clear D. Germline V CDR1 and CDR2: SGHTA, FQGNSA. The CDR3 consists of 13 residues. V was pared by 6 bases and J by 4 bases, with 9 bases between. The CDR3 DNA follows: TGTGCCAGCAGTTATGCGATCACCGGGGAGCTGTTTTTT. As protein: CASSYAITGELFF.

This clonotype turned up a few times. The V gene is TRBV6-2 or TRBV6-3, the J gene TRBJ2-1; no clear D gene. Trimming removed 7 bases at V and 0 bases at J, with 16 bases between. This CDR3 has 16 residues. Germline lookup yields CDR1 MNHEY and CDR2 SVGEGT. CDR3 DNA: TGTGCCAGCACGCTGGAACCACCCCCCTCCTACAATGAGCAGTTCTTC. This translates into CASTLEPPPSYNEQFF.

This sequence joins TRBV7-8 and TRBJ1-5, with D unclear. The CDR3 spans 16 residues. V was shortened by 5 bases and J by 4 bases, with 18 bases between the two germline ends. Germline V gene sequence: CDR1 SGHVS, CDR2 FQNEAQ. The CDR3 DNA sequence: TGTGCCAGCAGCCATGGACGGACGCGGTGGAATCAGCCCCAGCATTTT. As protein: CASSHGRTRWNQPQHF. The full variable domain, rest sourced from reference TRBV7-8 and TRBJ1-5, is GAGVSQSPRYKVAKRGQDVALRCDPISGHVSLFWYQQALGQGPEFLTYFQNEAQLDKSGLPSDRFFAERPEGSVSTLKIQRTQQEDSAVYLCASSHGRTRWNQPQHFGDGTRLSIL.

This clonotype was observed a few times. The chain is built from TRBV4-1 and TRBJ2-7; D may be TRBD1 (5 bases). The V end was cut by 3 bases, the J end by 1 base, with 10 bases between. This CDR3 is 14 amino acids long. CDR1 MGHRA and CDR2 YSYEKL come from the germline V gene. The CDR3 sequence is CASSQGQGSYEQYF. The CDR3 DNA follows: TGCGCCAGCAGCCAGGGGCAGGGATCCTACGAGCAGTACTTC.

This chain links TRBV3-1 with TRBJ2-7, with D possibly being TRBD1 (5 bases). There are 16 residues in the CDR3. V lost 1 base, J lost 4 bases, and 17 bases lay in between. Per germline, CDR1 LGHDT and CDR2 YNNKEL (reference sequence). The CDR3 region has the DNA TGTGCCAGCAGCCAAGGGGGCTCAACTGGGTCTTACGAGCAGTACTTC. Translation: CASSQGGSTGSYEQYF.

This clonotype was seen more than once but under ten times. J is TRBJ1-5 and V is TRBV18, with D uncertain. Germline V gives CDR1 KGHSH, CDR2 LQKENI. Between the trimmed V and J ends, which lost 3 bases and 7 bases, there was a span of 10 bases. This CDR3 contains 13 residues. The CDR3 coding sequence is TGTGCCAGCTCACCTACTGGCGGACAGCCCCAGCATTTT. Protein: CASSPTGGQPQHF.

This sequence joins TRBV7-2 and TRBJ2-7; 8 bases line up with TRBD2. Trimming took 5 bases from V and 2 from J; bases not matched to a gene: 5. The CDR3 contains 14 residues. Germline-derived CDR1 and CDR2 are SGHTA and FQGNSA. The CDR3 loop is CASSETSGPYEQYF. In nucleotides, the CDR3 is TGTGCCAGCAGCGAAACTAGCGGTCCCTACGAGCAGTACTTC.

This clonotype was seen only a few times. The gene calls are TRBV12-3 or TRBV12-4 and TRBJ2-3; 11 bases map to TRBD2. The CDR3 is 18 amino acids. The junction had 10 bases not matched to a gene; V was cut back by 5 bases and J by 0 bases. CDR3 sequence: CASSRGASGRLSTDTQYF. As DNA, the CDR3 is TGTGCCAGCAGTCGTGGGGCTAGCGGGAGGTTGAGCACAGATACGCAGTATTTT.

CDR3 coding DNA: TGTGCCACGTCTCGGGACGTAGACTACGAGCAGTACTTC. Translation: CATSRDVDYEQYF. The gene calls are TRBV6-1 and TRBJ2-7; D tentatively fits TRBD1 or TRBD2 (5 bases each). Germline CDR1 and CDR2: MNHNS and SASEGT. The length of the CDR3 is 13 residues. V was trimmed by 10 bases and J by 3 bases, leaving 16 bases between them.

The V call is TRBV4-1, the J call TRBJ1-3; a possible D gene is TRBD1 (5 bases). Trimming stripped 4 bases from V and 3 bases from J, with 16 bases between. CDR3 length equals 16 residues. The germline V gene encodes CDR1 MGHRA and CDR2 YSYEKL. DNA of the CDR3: TGCGCCAGCAGCCCCCTGGGGAGGGGAGTTGGAAACACCATATATTTT. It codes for CASSPLGRGVGNTIYF.